The subject of this entry is one TCR beta chain. This CDR3 region has 17 residues. The germline CDR1 and CDR2 sequences are MNHNY and SVGAGI (reference sequence). The junction had 20 bases not matched to a gene; V was cut back by 5 bases and J by 7 bases. Authors' methods: For nucleated cells, counts were estimated from reference gene primer amplification. Sequencing was performed with immunoSEQ multiplex PCR; in TCRdb, only in-frame clones are kept and a portion is missing. The V and J calls and the clone size are those of that table, but D and trimming were determined from the DNA. The table has about 140,000 clones, around 81% seen once; the top ten hold about 8%. The data originate from a study of blood T cell repertoires in COVID-19. Looking at the study overall: Collection of acute and convalescent COVID-19 samples took place in the United States, Italy and Spain. PBMCs, B-cell-depleted T cells, or T cells provided the cDNA or gDNA that made up the material.

The specimen was peripheral blood. This sequence was found in a human donor in a cohort sampled during active COVID-19. The chain links TRBV6-6 to TRBJ2-7; 7 bases are a match to TRBD1. CDR3 in DNA: TGTGCCAGCAGTCCTCGTTTGACAGGGCCCCCCTCGGGGGAGCAGTACTTC. Translation gives CASSPRLTGPPSGEQYF.